A selection of T cell receptor beta chains follows, all from one sample in a study of a mutant IDH1 vaccine in newly diagnosed glioma. These TCRs are of unknown antigen specificity. TCRdb's copy holds only in-frame clones and misses some; the assay was immunoSEQ multiplex PCR. The table has tens of thousands of clones, 80% seen once; the top ten hold approximately 6.1%. The material was PBMCs, obtained from a glioma patient whose treatment included an IDH1 peptide vaccine. These receptors were obtained from a man in his forties or fifties with glioma. The CDR3 runs from the conserved cysteine through the conserved F or W. The D gene is left open where the match is weak. Some rows have no size entry. The others give once, few or many, or a class for an expanded clone.

TRBV5-1	-	TRBJ1-4	-	TGCGCCAGCAGCTTGAACCAGTATGAAAAACTGTTTTTT	CASSLNQYEKLFF
TRBV7-9	-	TRBJ1-1	few	TGTGCCAGCAGCCCCTCCAGGGAGGCAGCTTTCTTT	CASSPSREAAFF
TRBV2	-	TRBJ2-7	-	TGTGCCAGCAGTGACGCCGACAAACTTTCCTACGAGCAGTACTTC	CASSDADKLSYEQYF
TRBV19	-	TRBJ1-4	-	TGTGCCAGTAGCCTCGGGGGGATGCTGAATGAAAAACTGTTTTTT	CASSLGGMLNEKLFF
TRBV29-1	-	TRBJ2-7	-	TGCAGCGGTGGGGACTCGGCCTACGAGCAGTACTTC	CSGGDSAYEQYF
TRBV7-2	-	TRBJ2-7	-	TGTGCCAGCAGCTTAAATTATAGGGACGAGCAGTACTTC	CASSLNYRDEQYF
TRBV2	-	TRBJ1-2	-	TGTGCCAGTAGTCCCAGGGACGGCTACACCTTC	CASSPRDGYTF
TRBV27	-	TRBJ2-3	-	TGTGCCAGCAGGCCGCCCGGGGGAACGCAGTATTTT	CASRPPGGTQYF
TRBV2	TRBD2	TRBJ2-1	-	TGTGCCAGCCTCCTCCCGGCTAGCGGGGTTAATGAGCAGTTCTTC	CASLLPASGVNEQFF
TRBV6-6	-	TRBJ1-6	-	TGTGCCAGCAGTTACTCGGGGAAGACTTCACCCCTCCACTTT	CASSYSGKTSPLHF
TRBV2	-	TRBJ1-3	-	TGTGCCAGCAGGAGGGAATCTGGAAACACCATATATTTT	CASRRESGNTIYF
TRBV19	TRBD1	TRBJ1-5	-	TGTGCCAGTAGTATAAGATTAATTACAGGGGATCAGCCCCAGCATTTT	CASSIRLITGDQPQHF
TRBV7-2	-	TRBJ1-2	-	TGTGCCAGCAGCTTAGATCCAGGGCGAAGCTATGGCTACACCTTC	CASSLDPGRSYGYTF
TRBV19	TRBD1	TRBJ1-1	-	TGTGCCAGTAGGGGGACAGGGGTTGAAGCTTTCTTT	CASRGTGVEAFF
TRBV21-1	-	TRBJ2-7	-	TGTGCCAGCAGCAGGGAAGAAATGGGGACCTCCAAGTACGAGCAGTACTTC	CASSREEMGTSKYEQYF
TRBV2	TRBD1	TRBJ2-4	-	TGTGCCAGCAGTGAAGGGACAGGGCCTGCCAAAAACATTCAGTACTTC	CASSEGTGPAKNIQYF
TRBV9	-	TRBJ1-4	few	TGTGCCAGCAGCGGGGGAGGTGAAAAACTGTTTTTT	CASSGGGEKLFF
TRBV2	TRBD1	TRBJ2-7	-	TGTGCCAGCAGCCGGGACAGGGATTACGAGCAGTACTTC	CASSRDRDYEQYF